This paragraph reports one T cell receptor (beta chain). Its antigen is still unknown. This entry comes from a study of CD8 T cell repertoires and HIV-1 epitope variants. For the study at large: T cells were stimulated with Twenty-five Gag and Nef peptides separately. Equal numbers of autologous T cell-negative cells presented antigen to enriched T cells. Separate from the cultures, 1M uncultured T cells served as baseline.

Profiling relied on immunoSEQ multiplex PCR, and the TCRdb table lists in-frame clones only, not all of them. The sample lists about 4,900 clones; over 50% were seen once. Germline CDR1 is SQVTM and CDR2 is ANQGSEA. The V end was cut by 3 bases, the J end by 5 bases, with 14 bases between. This CDR3 is built from 13 residues. The chain links TRBV29-1 to TRBJ2-7; possibly TRBD1 for D (5 bases). The receptor's source is a male donor with HIV. Sample: cultured CD8+ T cells derived from PBMCs. The CDR3, as DNA: TGCAGCGTTGACACGGCAGGGCAGGACGAGCAGTACTTC. This codes for CSVDTAGQDEQYF.